Below, 14 T cell receptor beta chains from the same sample are listed, as sequenced in a study of CXCR3-negative and CXCR3-positive naive CD8 T cells. Overall study results and limits: TRB CDR3 hydrophobicity was greater in CXCR3-positive naive cells than in CXCR3-negative naive cells.

UMI labels and 5' RACE were used to prepare the TRB cDNA libraries. Reprocessing the 5' RACE reads, TCRdb reports a single entry for every CDR3 protein and omits DNA. Recorded for this sample: around 60,000 distinct CDR3 sequences. For these receptors, no antigen is known. Source material: naive CXCR3+ CD8+ T cells from blood. Subset: CD45RO-CCR7+CD27+CD95- naive CD8+ T cells expressing CXCR3 (TNR3+). These TCRs come from a human donor in good health. Some clones in this sample may be carry-over from other donors' samples.

V gene TRBV29-1 combines with J gene TRBJ2-7; the D gene TCRdb calls, TRBD1, cannot be checked with no DNA. Germline V gene lookup returns CDR1 SQVTM and CDR2 ANQGSEA. CDR3 length equals 14 residues. The CDR3 sequence is CSVGGGQAGYEQYF.

CDR3 protein: CASSGRTSDYNEQFF. This chain links TRBV12-3 or TRBV12-4 with TRBJ2-1; with no DNA, the TCRdb D assignment of TRBD2 cannot be verified. The CDR3 length is 15 residues.

This chain's CDR3 is CASSSRTGEQDGYTF. The gene calls are TRBV5-1 and TRBJ1-2; TCRdb reports TRBD1, a call that lacks DNA to check it against. The CDR3 loop spans 15 amino acids. The germline gives CDR1 SGHRS, CDR2 YFSETQ.

V usage is TRBV7-8 and J usage is TRBJ2-7; TCRdb names TRBD1, which stays unverified in the absence of DNA. Per the germline V gene, CDR1 is SGHVS and CDR2 is FQNEAQ. CDR3 size: 15 residues. The CDR3 region is CASSFFLGQSYEQYF. The variable domain in full, with the rest retrieved from reference TRBV7-8 and TRBJ2-7, is GAGVSQSPRYKVAKRGQDVALRCDPISGHVSLFWYQQALGQGPEFLTYFQNEAQLDKSGLPSDRFFAERPEGSVSTLKIQRTQQEDSAVYLCASSFFLGQSYEQYFGPGTRLTVT.

The rearrangement links TRBV6-2 or TRBV6-3 to TRBJ2-1; TCRdb picks TRBD1, but there is no DNA to check that call. The CDR3 extends over 14 amino acids. CDR1 is MNHEY, CDR2 SVGEGT, per germline. The CDR3: CASSPDSPYNEQFF.

The chain uses TRBV28 and TRBJ2-3; the TCRdb D gene call, TRBD2, has no DNA to confirm it. Germline loops: CDR1 MDHEN, CDR2 SYDVKM. CDR3 length: 14 amino acids. The chain's CDR3 is CAGRAGGGTDTQYF.

V is TRBV6-6 and J is TRBJ2-5; TCRdb picks TRBD2, but there is no DNA to check that call. Germline assignment: CDR1 MNHNY and CDR2 SVGAGI (reference sequence). The length of the CDR3 is 14 residues. The CDR3 sequence is CASSRRPGGGAQYF.

The genes are TRBV29-1 and TRBJ2-3; TCRdb picks TRBD1, but there is no DNA to check that call. This CDR3 has 14 amino acids. Germline V lookup: CDR1 SQVTM, CDR2 ANQGSEA. CDR3 residues: CSVATGAGTDTQYF.

The CDR3 protein is CASTYRESYEQYF. The chain recombines TRBV6-2 or TRBV6-3 with TRBJ2-7. In germline, CDR1 is MNHEY, CDR2 SVGEGT. The CDR3 is 13 residues long.

V is TRBV9 and J is TRBJ2-1; TCRdb gives TRBD2 as the D gene, but with no DNA this cannot be confirmed. The CDR3 is 17 residues long. Germline V gives CDR1 SGDLS, CDR2 YYNGEE. The CDR3 sequence is CASSPSSGGGRNNEQFF. Based on the CDR3 plus reference TRBV9 and TRBJ2-1, the full variable domain is DSGVTQTPKHLITATGQRVTLRCSPRSGDLSVYWYQQSLDQGLQFLIQYYNGEERAKGNILERFSAQQFPDLHSELNLSSLELGDSALYFCASSPSSGGGRNNEQFFGPGTRLTVL.

The CDR3 region is CASSFSEESSYEQYF. The V and J genes are TRBV28 and TRBJ2-7. Looked up from germline, CDR1 is MDHEN and CDR2 is SYDVKM. This CDR3 has 15 residues.

This chain uses TRBV12-3 or TRBV12-4 with TRBJ2-1; TCRdb's D gene call, TRBD1, goes unchecked for lack of DNA. This CDR3 is built from 15 residues. This CDR3 is CASSLRGQLKNEQFF.

CDR3 residues: CASSLSSGTSYEQYF. The rearrangement uses TRBV7-2 and TRBJ2-7; TCRdb calls TRBD1, which cannot be checked without DNA. In germline, CDR1 is SGHTA, CDR2 FQGNSA. The CDR3 contains 15 residues.

The chain links TRBV7-2 to TRBJ2-7. The CDR3 spans 15 residues. Germline CDR1 reads SGHTA; CDR2 reads FQGNSA. The CDR3 loop reads CASSLYLGSSYEQYF.